Detailed here is one TCR beta chain. The CDR3 sequence is 15 residues long. CDR1 and CDR2 (germline): SGHKS, YYEKEE (reference sequence). Losses at the gene ends were 4 bases for V and 5 bases for J; bases not matched to a gene: 10. The data belong to a study of OX40 agonist ivuxolimab in advanced cancers. Study-level background: Three patients had partial responses: one hepatocellular carcinoma, two cutaneous melanoma.

Profiled with immunoSEQ multiplex PCR; TCRdb holds only in-frame clones, not every one. The profile shows around 100,000 clones, around 90% of them singletons. The source is an adult with an advanced solid tumor such as melanoma, head and neck, liver or kidney cancer. Sample: CD4+ or CD8+ T cells sorted from blood, taken in a trial of the OX40 agonist ivuxolimab. The chain couples TRBV5-5 to TRBJ2-7, with 9 bases identical to TRBD2. CDR3 sequence: CASSRISGRSDEQYF. CDR3 DNA: TGTGCCAGCAGCAGGATTAGCGGGAGAAGCGACGAGCAGTACTTC.